This TCR beta chain was sequenced during a study of cytomegalovirus exposure and HLA in healthy donors. Primers: 60 Vbeta forward and 13 Jbeta reverse. The protocol was immunoSEQ multiplex PCR, while the TCRdb copy is restricted to in-frame clones and leaves out a portion. The sample comprises some 52,000 clones, around 66% of which are singletons, and about 3.1% rests with the top ten. Regarding the study as a whole: Reports showed the classifier diagnosing cytomegalovirus status with high specificity and sensitivity. TRBV6-2, TRBV6-3 and other indistinguishable V segments were excluded.

Remarks on this clone: The antigen remains undetermined.

V was cut by 5 bases and J by 1 base, with 13 bases left in between. The CDR3 covers 15 residues. Per the germline V gene, CDR1 is LGHNA and CDR2 is YSLEER. The sample comprised PBMCs. The receptor was derived from a young man in good health and CMV-seronegative. This rearrangement joins TRBV4-3 to TRBJ2-3; D possibly corresponds to TRBD2 (5 bases). The CDR3 is CASSFYDSGTDTQYF. In DNA, the CDR3 is TGCGCCAGCAGCTTCTACGATAGCGGCACAGATACGCAGTATTTT.